This record concerns one TCR beta chain sequence. Antigen unknown. This sample was taken from a study of shared clonotypes between healthy human individuals. TCRdb's table, derived via immunoSEQ multiplex PCR, lists solely in-frame clones and lacks some. The sample gives about 2.1 million clones, 80% to 95% of which show up once; 1.5% to 2% is in the top ten. The naive CD8 population came from CD45RO-negative cells selected for CCR7, without terminally differentiated effector memory CD45RA+ cells. All donors were healthy HIV-negative adults lacking recent acute infections or vaccinations. Overall study results and limits: All-four-donor shared clonotypes had higher generation probabilities than non-shared clonotypes did.

The receptor comes from a man aged 18-30 years in good health. Some clones in this sample may be carry-over from other donors' samples. Source material: naive CD8+ T cells from PBMCs.

The CDR3 reads CASTITTRHPVNYGYTF. CDR3 in DNA: TGTGCCAGCACCATCACCACCCGACACCCTGTGAACTATGGCTACACCTTC. The rearrangement joins TRBV11-2 to TRBJ1-2; D unclear. With 7 bases removed from V and 2 bases from J, the gap between germline ends came to 23 bases. Germline CDR1 SGHAT, CDR2 FQNNGV. CDR3 length equals 17 residues.